This is a list of T cell receptor beta chains from one sample in a study of shared clonotypes between healthy human individuals. This table comes from immunoSEQ multiplex PCR, and its TCRdb copy is limited to in-frame clones, with some not included. The data contain more than 400,000 clones, roughly 95% of them singletons. Specimen: naive CD4+ T cells sorted from blood. The receptors derive from a woman in her twenties or thirties in good health. Each CDR3 is given with its conserved first and last residue. D genes are given only for firm matches. Some rows have no size entry. The others give once, few or many, or a class for an expanded clone.

j_gene: TRBJ1-1; abundance: .; d_gene: .; v_gene: TRBV7-8; CDR3nt: TGTGCCAGCAGCTTCGGCCCCAGGGGCACTGAAGCTTTCTTT; CDR3aa: CASSFGPRGTEAFF
j_gene: TRBJ2-1; abundance: .; d_gene: TRBD2; v_gene: TRBV5-4; CDR3nt: TGTGCCAGCAGCACGGGAGGTGCGGGGACCTACAATGAGCAGTTCTTC; CDR3aa: CASSTGGAGTYNEQFF
j_gene: TRBJ1-2; abundance: .; d_gene: TRBD1; v_gene: TRBV19; CDR3nt: TGTGCCAGTAGTTTCCCCGGGGACAGGAGAGGCTACACCTTC; CDR3aa: CASSFPGDRRGYTF
j_gene: TRBJ1-3; abundance: .; d_gene: .; v_gene: TRBV9; CDR3nt: TGTGCCAGCAGCGAGACCGGGTCAGGAAACACCATATATTTT; CDR3aa: CASSETGSGNTIYF
j_gene: TRBJ2-5; abundance: .; d_gene: .; v_gene: TRBV7-9; CDR3nt: TGTGCCAGCAGCTTAGGAACGTTCGGAAAAGAGACCCAGTACTTC; CDR3aa: CASSLGTFGKETQYF
j_gene: TRBJ2-1; abundance: once; d_gene: .; v_gene: TRBV2; CDR3nt: TGTGCCAGCCACGGGACTGAAACCTACAATGAGCAGTTCTTC; CDR3aa: CASHGTETYNEQFF
j_gene: TRBJ2-3; abundance: .; d_gene: .; v_gene: TRBV6-6; CDR3nt: TGTGCCACGAGGGACCAAGGCACAGATACGCAGTATTTT; CDR3aa: CATRDQGTDTQYF
j_gene: TRBJ2-3; abundance: .; d_gene: TRBD2; v_gene: TRBV5-1; CDR3nt: TGCGCCAGCTTCTCGGGACTAGCGGCTCGCTCACAGGGGGGAGATACGCAGTATTTT; CDR3aa: CASFSGLAARSQGGDTQYF
j_gene: TRBJ2-7; abundance: .; d_gene: .; v_gene: TRBV9; CDR3nt: TGTGCCAGCAGCGTAGCCGGGACATTCTACGAGCAGTACTTC; CDR3aa: CASSVAGTFYEQYF
j_gene: TRBJ2-1; abundance: .; d_gene: TRBD2; v_gene: TRBV18; CDR3nt: TGTGCCAGCTCACCACCCGGTAGCGGGATTAGCCGAAGAAATGAGCAGTTCTTC; CDR3aa: CASSPPGSGISRRNEQFF
j_gene: TRBJ2-5; abundance: once; d_gene: TRBD2; v_gene: TRBV25-1; CDR3nt: TGTGCCAGCAGTGAAGGGAGCGGGGCCCAGTACTTC; CDR3aa: CASSEGSGAQYF
j_gene: TRBJ1-5; abundance: .; d_gene: .; v_gene: TRBV15; CDR3nt: TGTGCCACCAGCAGACAAGACCCGCGGGGGGCCCAGCATTTT; CDR3aa: CATSRQDPRGAQHF
j_gene: TRBJ2-1; abundance: .; d_gene: TRBD2; v_gene: TRBV4-1; CDR3nt: TGCGCCAGCAGCCAAGGATTTACTAGCGCCATGCAGGAATACAATGAGCAGTTCTTC; CDR3aa: CASSQGFTSAMQEYNEQFF
j_gene: TRBJ2-5; abundance: .; d_gene: TRBD2; v_gene: TRBV30; CDR3nt: TGTGCCTGGAGTGTCGCTTTGACTAGCGGGAGTGAGACCCAGTACTTC; CDR3aa: CAWSVALTSGSETQYF
j_gene: TRBJ2-7; abundance: .; d_gene: TRBD2; v_gene: TRBV5-1; CDR3nt: TGCGCCAGCAGCTTGGCCAATAGGGCTAGCGCGGGGGAAGAGCAGTACTTC; CDR3aa: CASSLANRASAGEEQYF
j_gene: TRBJ2-2; abundance: .; d_gene: .; v_gene: TRBV7-9; CDR3nt: TGTGCCAGCAGCTTCCCCTCTTGGGTTGCCGGGGAGCTGTTTTTT; CDR3aa: CASSFPSWVAGELFF
j_gene: TRBJ2-7; abundance: .; d_gene: TRBD2; v_gene: TRBV7-9; CDR3nt: TGTGCCAGCAGCTTAGCCGGGACTAGTGGGGTGAACTACGAGCAGTACTTC; CDR3aa: CASSLAGTSGVNYEQYF
j_gene: TRBJ2-3; abundance: .; d_gene: .; v_gene: TRBV5-6; CDR3nt: TGTGCCAGCAGCTGGCTAACCGGAACAACTGGCACAGATACGCAGTATTTT; CDR3aa: CASSWLTGTTGTDTQYF
j_gene: TRBJ2-7; abundance: .; d_gene: TRBD1; v_gene: TRBV5-4; CDR3nt: TGTGCCAGCAGTTCCCGGGACAGATCCTACGAGCAGTACTTC; CDR3aa: CASSSRDRSYEQYF
j_gene: TRBJ2-1; abundance: .; d_gene: .; v_gene: TRBV10-3; CDR3nt: TGTGCCATCAGTGGCACAGGGCCTGCGTATAATGAGCAGTTCTTC; CDR3aa: CAISGTGPAYNEQFF
j_gene: TRBJ2-1; abundance: .; d_gene: .; v_gene: TRBV27; CDR3nt: TGTGCCAGCAGCTCGATGTACAATGAGCAGTTCTTC; CDR3aa: CASSSMYNEQFF
j_gene: TRBJ2-7; abundance: once; d_gene: .; v_gene: TRBV30; CDR3nt: TGTGCATCGGAAGGGAATGGCTACGAGCAGTACTTC; CDR3aa: CASEGNGYEQYF
j_gene: TRBJ2-7; abundance: .; d_gene: TRBD1; v_gene: TRBV2; CDR3nt: TGTGCCAGCAGCCTACAGGGGGCCTTTACCGAGCAGTACTTC; CDR3aa: CASSLQGAFTEQYF
j_gene: TRBJ1-4; abundance: .; d_gene: .; v_gene: TRBV19; CDR3nt: TGTGCCAGTAGAGCGGGGGAAAAACTGTTTTTT; CDR3aa: CASRAGEKLFF
j_gene: TRBJ1-1; abundance: few; d_gene: .; v_gene: TRBV2; CDR3nt: TGTGCCAGCAGTGGAGAAAGAGGGGCTTTCTTT; CDR3aa: CASSGERGAFF
j_gene: TRBJ2-7; abundance: .; d_gene: .; v_gene: TRBV4-2; CDR3nt: TGTGCCAGCAGCCGAGAGACCCCTGACGAGCAGTACTTC; CDR3aa: CASSRETPDEQYF
j_gene: TRBJ2-1; abundance: .; d_gene: .; v_gene: TRBV5-1; CDR3nt: TGCGCCAGCAGGTTTGACCAGGGGAATGAGCAGTTCTTC; CDR3aa: CASRFDQGNEQFF
j_gene: TRBJ2-2; abundance: .; d_gene: .; v_gene: TRBV20-1; CDR3nt: TGCAGTGCTATCCCGAACGGGGAGCTGTTTTTT; CDR3aa: CSAIPNGELFF
j_gene: TRBJ1-1; abundance: .; d_gene: .; v_gene: TRBV2; CDR3nt: TGTGCCAGCAGTGAAGCTAGAGGTCTTGGTGAAGCTTTCTTT; CDR3aa: CASSEARGLGEAFF
j_gene: TRBJ2-7; abundance: .; d_gene: .; v_gene: TRBV28; CDR3nt: TGTGCCAGCAGTTTGGACGCTCCCGGAGGCGAGCAGTACTTC; CDR3aa: CASSLDAPGGEQYF
j_gene: TRBJ1-3; abundance: .; d_gene: .; v_gene: TRBV28; CDR3nt: TGTGCCAGCCTTTCTCAGACCTCTGGAAACACCATATATTTT; CDR3aa: CASLSQTSGNTIYF
j_gene: TRBJ2-7; abundance: .; d_gene: .; v_gene: TRBV28; CDR3nt: TGTGCCAGCAGCTACAGCCACATGGGGACGGCTCTCACCTACGAGCAGTACTTC; CDR3aa: CASSYSHMGTALTYEQYF
j_gene: TRBJ1-5; abundance: .; d_gene: .; v_gene: TRBV21-1; CDR3nt: TGTGCCAGACTGAGCGCAGGGCCCCAGCATTTT; CDR3aa: CARLSAGPQHF
j_gene: TRBJ2-7; abundance: once; d_gene: TRBD2; v_gene: TRBV28; CDR3nt: TGTGCCAGCAGTTTCCGACTTTGGGTAGCGGGACAACGCCTCTCCTACGAGCAGTACTTC; CDR3aa: CASSFRLWVAGQRLSYEQYF
j_gene: TRBJ2-1; abundance: .; d_gene: TRBD1; v_gene: TRBV30; CDR3nt: TGTGCCTGGAGTGTGGGACAGTCAACCTACAATGAGCAGTTCTTC; CDR3aa: CAWSVGQSTYNEQFF
j_gene: TRBJ2-5; abundance: .; d_gene: TRBD2; v_gene: TRBV28; CDR3nt: TGTGCCAGCAGTGCCCGCATAGCGGGAGATGAGACCCAGTACTTC; CDR3aa: CASSARIAGDETQYF
j_gene: TRBJ2-2; abundance: .; d_gene: TRBD2; v_gene: TRBV2; CDR3nt: TGTGCCAGCAAACGACTAGCGGGAGGCAACACCGGGGAGCTGTTTTTT; CDR3aa: CASKRLAGGNTGELFF
j_gene: TRBJ2-3; abundance: .; d_gene: .; v_gene: TRBV10-3; CDR3nt: TGTGCCATCAGTGAAAGGAACAGTGCACTGACAGATACGCAGTATTTT; CDR3aa: CAISERNSALTDTQYF
j_gene: TRBJ1-2; abundance: .; d_gene: .; v_gene: TRBV30; CDR3nt: TGTGCCTGGAATTCAGGGAGCTATGGCTACACCTTC; CDR3aa: CAWNSGSYGYTF
j_gene: TRBJ2-1; abundance: .; d_gene: .; v_gene: TRBV29-1; CDR3nt: TGCAGCGTTGACAGGGGCCTCTACAATGAGCAGTTCTTC; CDR3aa: CSVDRGLYNEQFF
j_gene: TRBJ2-7; abundance: .; d_gene: .; v_gene: TRBV28; CDR3nt: TGTGCCAGCAGTTACTTGCCCTCCTACGAGCAGTACTTC; CDR3aa: CASSYLPSYEQYF
j_gene: TRBJ1-5; abundance: .; d_gene: TRBD1; v_gene: TRBV6-6; CDR3nt: TGTGCCAGCAGTTCCCCGACAGGGAATAGCAATCAGCCCCAGCATTTT; CDR3aa: CASSSPTGNSNQPQHF
j_gene: TRBJ1-4; abundance: .; d_gene: TRBD1; v_gene: TRBV2; CDR3nt: TGTGCCAGCAGCCGCGGGACAGTTAATGAAAAACTGTTTTTT; CDR3aa: CASSRGTVNEKLFF
j_gene: TRBJ1-5; abundance: .; d_gene: .; v_gene: TRBV19; CDR3nt: TGTGCCAGTAGTAAGAAACAGGGTAGCAATCAGCCCCAGCATTTT; CDR3aa: CASSKKQGSNQPQHF
j_gene: TRBJ2-1; abundance: .; d_gene: TRBD1; v_gene: TRBV6-1; CDR3nt: TGTGCCAGCAGTCCCGAGGACAGGTCAGGCGAGCAGTTCTTC; CDR3aa: CASSPEDRSGEQFF
j_gene: TRBJ2-1; abundance: .; d_gene: .; v_gene: TRBV2; CDR3nt: TGTGCCAGCAGTGGCCCCCGGGGGGACAGCAGGATTCGTGAGCAGTTCTTC; CDR3aa: CASSGPRGDSRIREQFF
j_gene: TRBJ2-3; abundance: .; d_gene: TRBD1; v_gene: TRBV6-1; CDR3nt: TGTGCCACCTCGGACAGGCGAACTAGCACAGATACGCAGTATTTT; CDR3aa: CATSDRRTSTDTQYF
j_gene: TRBJ2-7; abundance: .; d_gene: .; v_gene: TRBV5-1; CDR3nt: TGCGCCAGCAGCTTAGACGAGTCTCTAAGCGAGCAGTACTTC; CDR3aa: CASSLDESLSEQYF
j_gene: TRBJ2-7; abundance: .; d_gene: TRBD2; v_gene: TRBV2; CDR3nt: TGTGCCAGGGGACTAGCGGGAGGATACGAGCAGTACTTC; CDR3aa: CARGLAGGYEQYF
j_gene: TRBJ1-4; abundance: .; d_gene: .; v_gene: TRBV19; CDR3nt: TGTGCCAGTAGTGATGGCCATCTTGAGTCTAATGAAAAACTGTTTTTT; CDR3aa: CASSDGHLESNEKLFF
j_gene: TRBJ1-6; abundance: .; d_gene: .; v_gene: TRBV5-1; CDR3nt: TGCGCCAGCAGCTTCGGGACAACAGATTCACCCCTCCACTTT; CDR3aa: CASSFGTTDSPLHF
j_gene: TRBJ2-5; abundance: once; d_gene: TRBD1; v_gene: TRBV10-2; CDR3nt: TGCGCCAGCAGTGGGGGACAGGGGGCTGGAGAGACCCAGTACTTC; CDR3aa: CASSGGQGAGETQYF
j_gene: TRBJ2-3; abundance: .; d_gene: .; v_gene: TRBV27; CDR3nt: TGTGCCAGCAGTTTAGACGCCCGTCTCAGAGTCGGCACAGATACGCAGTATTTT; CDR3aa: CASSLDARLRVGTDTQYF
j_gene: TRBJ2-1; abundance: .; d_gene: TRBD2; v_gene: TRBV11-3; CDR3nt: TGTGCCAGCAGCTTAGATCAGGGACTAGCGGGAGGAGAGCAGTTCTTC; CDR3aa: CASSLDQGLAGGEQFF
j_gene: TRBJ2-7; abundance: .; d_gene: .; v_gene: TRBV6-5; CDR3nt: TGTGCCAGCAGGTCGTTCGAGGGCGAGCAGTACTTC; CDR3aa: CASRSFEGEQYF
j_gene: TRBJ1-1; abundance: .; d_gene: .; v_gene: TRBV4-1; CDR3nt: TGCGCCAGCAGCCAACTCTTCCGCGAGGGCCGGGCGAACACTGAAGCTTTCTTT; CDR3aa: CASSQLFREGRANTEAFF
j_gene: TRBJ2-7; abundance: .; d_gene: .; v_gene: TRBV10-1; CDR3nt: TGCGCCAGCAGTGAGTCTCCGGGGAGAAACGAGCAGTACTTC; CDR3aa: CASSESPGRNEQYF
j_gene: TRBJ2-5; abundance: .; d_gene: .; v_gene: TRBV19; CDR3nt: TGTGCCAGTAGTATAGGAGGACAAGAGACCCAGTACTTC; CDR3aa: CASSIGGQETQYF
j_gene: TRBJ1-1; abundance: .; d_gene: TRBD1; v_gene: TRBV28; CDR3nt: TGTGCCAGCTACCCGGGACAGGTAGGCACTGAAGCTTTCTTT; CDR3aa: CASYPGQVGTEAFF